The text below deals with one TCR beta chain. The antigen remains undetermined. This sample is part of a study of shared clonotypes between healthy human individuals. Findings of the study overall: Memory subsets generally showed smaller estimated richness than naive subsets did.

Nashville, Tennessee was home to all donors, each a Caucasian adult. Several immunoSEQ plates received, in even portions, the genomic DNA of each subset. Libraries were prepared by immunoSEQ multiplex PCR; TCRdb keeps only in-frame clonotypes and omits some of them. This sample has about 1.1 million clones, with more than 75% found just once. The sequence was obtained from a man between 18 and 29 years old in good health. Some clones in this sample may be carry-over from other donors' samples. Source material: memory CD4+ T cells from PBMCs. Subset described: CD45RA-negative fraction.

The CDR3: CASRGGLAEETQYF. The CDR3 nucleotides read TGTGCCAGCAGGGGGGGACTAGCGGAGGAGACCCAGTACTTC. The rearrangement links TRBV2 to TRBJ2-5; 11 nucleotides match TRBD2. The V segment lost 6 bases and the J segment 5 bases; nucleotides outside the gene matches: 5. The CDR3 spans 14 residues. The germline gives CDR1 SNHLY, CDR2 FYNNEI.